One sample yielded the 30 T cell receptor beta chains listed below, sequenced in a study of blood T cells in healthy people across ages. For the second PCR, which ran for roughly 6 to 12 cycles, a sample-barcoded 5' primer and a J-beta primer mix were used. A single record per CDR3 protein comes from TCRdb applying MiXCR to the 5' RACE reads. Of 650,000 to 700,000 distinct CDR3 sequences listed, about 50% were seen once; the top ten hold about 14%. The sample consisted of blood. The receptors originated from an elderly woman in good health.

The chain joins TRBV20-1 to TRBJ2-6; possibly TRBD1 for D (6 bases). Germline V lookup: CDR1 DFQATT, CDR2 SNEGSKA (reference sequence). V lost 6 bases and J 2 bases, leaving 8 bases between the germline ends. This CDR3 has 13 amino acids. The CDR3 here is CSARQAGANVLTF. In nucleotides, the CDR3 is TGCAGTGCGAGACAGGCTGGGGCCAACGTCCTGACTTTC.

As to this clonotype: Just one base apart from a much larger clone, this may be a read error. The rearrangement joins TRBV9 to TRBJ2-7; a weak D match, TRBD2 (7 bases). The germline V gene has CDR1 SGDLS and CDR2 YYNGEE. The V gene lost 0 bases and the J gene lost 7 bases, with 20 bases spanning the gap. CDR3 length equals 16 residues. In DNA, the CDR3 is TGTGCCAGCAGCGTAGCTGGTCGGGGGGCCTACAATGAGCAGTACTTC. Its protein is CASSVAGRGAYNEQYF.

The V gene is TRBV6-2 or TRBV6-3, the J gene TRBJ2-7; D ambiguous. Trimming cost V 3 bases and J 0 bases, with 12 bases left between them. Germline V gives CDR1 MNHEY, CDR2 SVGEGT. CDR3 length: 15 residues. The CDR3 loop reads CASSYLVAPSYEQYF. CDR3 sequence (DNA): TGTGCCAGCAGTTATCTCGTAGCCCCCTCCTACGAGCAGTACTTC.

The genes are TRBV5-1 and TRBJ2-5; D remains ambiguous. The DNA matches TRBJ2-7 better at its end, which makes the J call doubtful. Germline CDR1 is SGHRS and CDR2 is YFSETQ. The CDR3 contains 13 residues. CDR3 region: CASSLVVDYEQYF. The CDR3 DNA follows: TGCGCCAGCAGCTTGGTGGTCGACTACGAGCAGTACTTC.

This clonotype was detected only a few times. The rearrangement joins TRBV20-1 to TRBJ2-2; the match to TRBD2 covers 11 bases. V lost 5 bases to trimming and J lost 4 bases; unmatched junction nucleotides: 9. Germline V gives CDR1 DFQATT, CDR2 SNEGSKA (reference sequence). CDR3 length: 16 residues. CDR3 in DNA: TGCAGTGCTCGGGCCCTGACTAGCGGGACCACCGGGGAGCTGTTTTTT. Translated, it gives CSARALTSGTTGELFF.

This clonotype has ten or more counts. V is TRBV29-1 and J is TRBJ2-1; 8 bases are shared with TRBD1. This CDR3 region has 14 residues. CDR1 and CDR2 (germline): SQVTM, ANQGSEA. V lost 5 bases, J lost 3 bases, and 6 bases stayed unmatched. The CDR3 DNA is TGCAGCGTTACCGGGACAGGCCACTACAATGAGCAGTTCTTC. Translation: CSVTGTGHYNEQFF.

A note on this clonotype: Being one base from a much bigger clone, this may be a read error. The chain combines TRBV2 with TRBJ2-1, with TRBD2 as a possible D gene (6 bases). This CDR3 has 15 residues. Germline CDR1 reads SNHLY; CDR2 reads FYNNEI. This CDR3 is CASSLAGLAYSEQFF. For the CDR3, the DNA is TGTGCCAGCAGCCTTGCGGGGTTGGCCTACAGTGAGCAGTTCTTC.

Concerning this clonotype: A much more abundant neighbour one base away suggests this may be a read error. The CDR3 coding sequence is TGTGCCAGCAGCCAAGTTAGCGGGGGGTTAGATACGCGGTATTTT. Its translation: CASSQVSGGLDTRYF. The chain carries TRBV4-2 and TRBJ2-3; 10 nucleotides agree with TRBD2. CDR1 LGHNA and CDR2 YNFKEQ come from the germline V gene. The CDR3 length is 15 residues.

This clonotype has only a few counts. The chain carries TRBV9 and TRBJ2-1; possible D gene TRBD2, 6 bases. The V end was cut by 4 bases, the J end by 0 bases, with 14 bases between. This CDR3 region has 16 residues. Looked up from germline, CDR1 is SGDLS and CDR2 is YYNGEE. The CDR3 reads CASSHSGGTSYNEQFF. CDR3 coding DNA: TGTGCCAGCAGCCACAGTGGCGGGACCTCCTACAATGAGCAGTTCTTC.

The rearrangement uses TRBV2 and TRBJ2-5, with 8 bases identical to TRBD1. Germline CDR1 SNHLY, CDR2 FYNNEI. There are 15 residues in the CDR3. With 3 bases clipped from V and 4 bases from J, the junction kept 7 bases outside the gene matches. CDR3 loop: CASSDEGRGLETQYF. The CDR3 bases are TGTGCCAGCAGTGATGAGGGCAGGGGGCTAGAGACCCAGTACTTC. The whole variable domain, remainder taken from reference TRBV2 and TRBJ2-5, is EPEVTQTPSHQVTQMGQEVILRCVPISNHLYFYWYRQILGQKVEFLVSFYNNEISEKSEIFDDQFSVERPDGSNFTLKIRSTKLEDSAMYFCASSDEGRGLETQYFGPGTRLLVL.

This chain links TRBV29-1 with TRBJ2-1; 9 bases line up with TRBD1. This CDR3 comprises 14 residues. V was pared by 3 bases and J by 6 bases, with 6 bases of the junction left unmatched. Germline CDR1 and CDR2: SQVTM and ANQGSEA. CDR3: CSVDGTGWGNEQFF. Here the CDR3 DNA reads TGCAGCGTTGACGGGACAGGGTGGGGCAATGAGCAGTTCTTC.

V is TRBV29-1 and J is TRBJ2-6, with D perhaps TRBD2 (5 bases). Looked up from germline, CDR1 is SQVTM and CDR2 is ANQGSEA. The V end lost 8 bases, the J end lost 0 bases, and 8 bases lay between the germline ends. The CDR3 has 13 residues. The CDR3 nucleotides are TGCAGCTCCGGGGTCTCTGGGGCCAACGTCCTGACTTTC. Its translation: CSSGVSGANVLTF.

V and J are TRBV5-1 and TRBJ2-2, with 7 nucleotides matching TRBD1. This CDR3 has 16 amino acids. From germline, CDR1 is SGHRS and CDR2 YFSETQ. V lost 6 bases to trimming and J lost 0 bases; unmatched junction nucleotides: 8. The CDR3 coding sequence is TGCGCCAGCAACCGCCTTGGGACAGCGAACACCGGGGAGCTGTTTTTT. Translating gives CASNRLGTANTGELFF.

This clonotype appeared many times. Being one base from a much bigger clone, this may be a read error. This rearrangement joins TRBV6-5 to TRBJ2-7; possible D gene TRBD2, 5 bases. Germline CDR1 MNHEY, CDR2 SVGAGI. The V and J ends lost 8 bases and 7 bases respectively, with 24 bases between them. The CDR3 loop spans 15 amino acids. CDR3 in amino acids: CASGGLKAQYNEQYF. The DNA of the CDR3 is TGTGCCAGCGGTGGACTGAAGGCTCAATACAATGAGCAGTACTTC.

This clonotype has a count of ten or more. Being one base from a much bigger clone, this may be a read error. J is TRBJ2-1 and V is TRBV6-5, with TRBD1 matching over 10 bases. The CDR3 length is 14 residues. From germline, CDR1 is MNHEY and CDR2 SVGAGI. This CDR3 reads CASSDSGQGNEQFF. The CDR3, as DNA: TGTGCCAGCAGTGACTCGGGACAGGGGAATGAGCAGTTCTTC.

This clonotype appeared many times. This sequence joins TRBV6-5 and TRBJ2-1, with D perhaps matching TRBD1 or TRBD2 (5 bases each). There are 12 residues in the CDR3. V was trimmed by 7 bases and J by 3 bases, leaving 7 bases between them. Germline V lookup: CDR1 MNHEY, CDR2 SVGAGI. CDR3 region: CASMGVYNEQFF. The CDR3 DNA reads TGTGCCAGCATGGGGGTCTACAATGAGCAGTTCTTC.

This clonotype was seen a few times. The V gene is TRBV18, the J gene TRBJ2-7, with D perhaps given as TRBD1 or TRBD2 (6 bases each). V was pared by 2 bases and J by 5 bases, with 10 bases between. This CDR3 spans 13 amino acids. Germline assignment: CDR1 KGHSH and CDR2 LQKENI. CDR3 residues: CASSPNREDEQYF. The CDR3 bases are TGTGCCAGCTCACCAAACAGGGAGGACGAGCAGTACTTC.

The chain joins TRBV4-1 to TRBJ2-3, with a weak D call TRBD1 (5 bases). The V gene's germline CDR1 is MGHRA and CDR2 YSYEKL. The ends were cut back, 4 bases at V and 4 bases at J, with 15 bases in the middle. The CDR3 length is 15 residues. CDR3 in amino acids: CASSRAGIGSDTQYF. The CDR3 coding sequence is TGCGCCAGCAGCCGAGCAGGGATAGGATCAGATACGCAGTATTTT.

Of note for this clonotype: A much bigger clone sits one base away, suggesting this may be a read error. The genes are TRBV6-6 and TRBJ1-6; no definite D call. Germline CDR1 MNHNY, CDR2 SVGAGI (reference sequence). V dropped 4 bases and J dropped 10 bases, with 8 bases sitting between them. CDR3 length: 12 amino acids. The CDR3 nucleotides read TGTGCCAGCAGTTCGTCCTTGTCACCCCTCCACTTT. Protein sequence: CASSSSLSPLHF.

V and J are TRBV20-1 and TRBJ1-5; TRBD1 is a possible D gene (5 bases). The CDR3 consists of 16 residues. Germline V lookup: CDR1 DFQATT, CDR2 SNEGSKA (reference sequence). The CDR3 region is CRGVGGDLISNQPQHF. CDR3 nucleotide sequence: TGCAGGGGAGTTGGGGGGGATCTAATCAGCAATCAGCCCCAGCATTTT.

The chain has TRBV24-1 and TRBJ1-2, with 8 nucleotides matching TRBD1. The CDR3 is made up of 13 amino acids. V lost 4 bases, J lost 8 bases, and 5 bases stayed unmatched. Germline V lookup: CDR1 KGHDR, CDR2 SFDVKD. The CDR3 spells CATSEDTGGGYTF. The CDR3 DNA reads TGTGCCACCAGTGAGGACACAGGGGGAGGCTACACCTTC.

This clonotype was counted ten times or more. CDR3 bases: TGCAGCGGAACCGGGGTATGGGAGACCCAGTACTTC. This translates into CSGTGVWETQYF. The chain links TRBV29-1 to TRBJ2-5, with a possible D match to TRBD2 (5 bases). CDR1 SQVTM and CDR2 ANQGSEA come from the germline V gene. The CDR3 sequence is 12 residues long. Trimming cost V 7 bases and J 5 bases, with 14 bases left between them. The full variable domain, rest sourced from reference TRBV29-1 and TRBJ2-5, is SAVISQKPSRDICQRGTSLTIQCQVDSQVTMMFWYRQQPGQSLTLIATANQGSEATYESGFVIDKFPISRPNLTFSTLTVSNMSPEDSSIYLCSGTGVWETQYFGPGTRLLVL.

Comment on this clonotype: With a much larger clone just one base away, this may be a read error. The chain couples TRBV24-1 to TRBJ2-1; 7 positions match TRBD2. The trim removed 7 bases at V and 4 bases at J, leaving 12 bases unmatched. CDR3 length equals 16 residues. CDR1 and CDR2 from the germline V gene are KGHDR and SFDVKD. CDR3 nucleotide sequence: TGTGCCACCAGCCTTTCAGTGGGAGGGCGATACAATGAGCAGTTCTTC. It translates to CATSLSVGGRYNEQFF.

This sequence joins TRBV2 and TRBJ2-7; tentatively, D is TRBD1 or TRBD2 (5 bases each). The J call is in doubt because the DNA end fits TRBJ2-5 better. This CDR3 contains 15 residues. The germline CDR1 and CDR2 sequences are SNHLY and FYNNEI. CDR3: CASSEARGARETQYF. The CDR3 DNA sequence: TGTGCCAGCAGTGAAGCTCGAGGGGCGCGTGAGACCCAGTACTTC.

In regard to this clonotype: A much larger clone is a single base away; this may be a read error. This chain connects TRBV3-1 to TRBJ1-2; the D is unclear. Trimming removed 1 base from V and 8 bases from J, with 14 bases in between. The CDR3 is made up of 14 amino acids. The V gene's germline CDR1 is LGHDT and CDR2 YNNKEL (reference sequence). The CDR3 here is CASSQGGWDDGYTF. The CDR3 DNA follows: TGTGCCAGCAGCCAAGGGGGTTGGGATGACGGCTACACCTTC.

V and J are TRBV6-2 or TRBV6-3 and TRBJ1-2, with 7 bases identical to TRBD1. Germline lookup yields CDR1 MNHEY and CDR2 SVGEGT. CDR3 length equals 14 residues. V was clipped by 5 bases and J by 3 bases; unmatched bases: 6. The CDR3 region is CASSRPGTDYGYTF. CDR3 bases: TGTGCCAGCAGTCGACCCGGGACAGACTATGGCTACACCTTC.

With respect to this clonotype: A read error may produce the germline difference seen at one junction end. This chain joins TRBV29-1 and TRBJ2-3, with a possible D match to TRBD1 (5 bases). Germline CDR1 SQVTM, CDR2 ANQGSEA. The CDR3 length is 15 residues. The CDR3 DNA reads TGCAGCGTTGAAGCCCGTCAGCTAAGCACAGGTACGCAGTATTTT. Protein: CSVEARQLSTGTQYF.

The CDR3 coding sequence is TGTGCCACCAGCGGCTCCGGGGGGGAGCTGTTTTTT. Amino acid sequence: CATSGSGGELFF. The V and J genes are TRBV15 and TRBJ2-2, with unresolved D. The germline CDR1 and CDR2 sequences are LNHNV and YYDKDF (reference sequence). Deletions cut 5 bases from V and 8 bases from J, with 9 bases between. The CDR3 extends over 12 amino acids. Together with reference TRBV15 and TRBJ2-2, the CDR3 gives the full variable domain: DAMVIQNPRYQVTQFGKPVTLSCSQTLNHNVMYWYQQKSSQAPKLLFHYYDKDFNNEADTPDNFQSRRPNTSFCFLDIRSPGLGDTAMYLCATSGSGGELFFGEGSRLTVL.

The chain recombines TRBV28 with TRBJ2-5; 7 bases agree with TRBD1. The CDR3 sequence is 15 residues long. With 8 bases clipped from V and 1 base from J, the junction kept 10 bases outside the gene matches. The germline V gene has CDR1 MDHEN and CDR2 SYDVKM. The CDR3 reads CASGRDRDLQETQYF. The CDR3 DNA is TGTGCCAGCGGCCGAGACAGGGACCTCCAAGAGACCCAGTACTTC. The variable domain in full, with the rest retrieved from reference TRBV28 and TRBJ2-5, is DVKVTQSSRYLVKRTGEKVFLECVQDMDHENMFWYRQDPGLGLRLIYFSYDVKMKEKGDIPEGYSVSREKKERFSLILESASTNQTSMYLCASGRDRDLQETQYFGPGTRLLVL.

A word on this clonotype: A much larger clone lies one base from this, so it may be a read error. The rearrangement joins TRBV20-1 to TRBJ2-3; TRBD2 aligns across 15 bases. This CDR3 comprises 14 residues. Germline V CDR1 and CDR2: DFQATT, SNEGSKA (reference sequence). This CDR3 reads CGGLAGGDTDTQYF. The CDR3 DNA sequence: TGCGGGGGACTAGCGGGGGGCGACACAGATACGCAGTATTTT.